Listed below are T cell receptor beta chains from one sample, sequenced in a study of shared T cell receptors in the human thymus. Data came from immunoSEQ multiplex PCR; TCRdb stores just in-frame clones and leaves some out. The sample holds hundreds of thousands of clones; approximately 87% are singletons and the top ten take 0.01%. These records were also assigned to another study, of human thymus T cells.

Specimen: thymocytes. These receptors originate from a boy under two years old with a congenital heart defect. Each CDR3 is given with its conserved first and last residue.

CASSLEGSPGQGPEAFF	TRBJ1-1	TRBV5-6
CASIEGQEPETQYF	TRBJ2-5	TRBV6-1
CASSSAASGRGHEQFF	TRBJ2-1	TRBV27
CSVSTGGFSYEQYF	TRBJ2-7	TRBV29-1
CASTFRGLSGQYF	TRBJ2-7	TRBV11-3
CASRPRPVTGWALQPKNIQYF	TRBJ2-4	TRBV28
CASSQASGRLDTQYF	TRBJ2-3	TRBV4-2
CASSGRATVAGASDTQYF	TRBJ2-3	TRBV2
CASSPGATSGGELFF	TRBJ2-2	TRBV18
CASGAAPNEKLFF	TRBJ1-4	TRBV28
CASSDRFGGYTF	TRBJ1-2	TRBV10-1
CAVQRDTDTQYF	TRBJ2-3	TRBV10-3
CASTGGPWGGELFF	TRBJ2-2	TRBV25-1
CASSYWTGPAYEQYF	TRBJ2-7	TRBV6-5
CASSFGGGEQYF	TRBJ2-7	TRBV5-6
CASTRAGAVVHSGANVLTF	TRBJ2-6	TRBV19
CASSQDRLAGANTDTQYF	TRBJ2-3	TRBV4-2
CASRYRGKVSGNTIYF	TRBJ1-3	TRBV5-6
CASSQDSWGHNYGYTF	TRBJ1-2	TRBV14
CASSLAPISGRPNEQFF	TRBJ2-1	TRBV5-1
CASSEWMEGSGYEQYF	TRBJ2-7	TRBV10-1
CASSPGDSAKNIQYF	TRBJ2-4	TRBV5-1
CASSYGGGTNEQYF	TRBJ2-7	TRBV6-6
CASSAPRDSSYNEQFF	TRBJ2-1	TRBV5-1
CASSSTSVSYNEQFF	TRBJ2-1	TRBV28
CAWTHGTSGTSDTQYF	TRBJ2-3	TRBV30
CASRGQGIFHEQYF	TRBJ2-7	TRBV28
CASSLSKRDRGLPNTGELFF	TRBJ2-2	TRBV28
CASSQGLAPGANVLTF	TRBJ2-6	TRBV14